This T cell receptor (beta chain) was identified during a study of blood T cell repertoires in COVID-19. This CDR3 spans 18 amino acids. Sequenced by immunoSEQ multiplex PCR; TCRdb stores in-frame clones only, minus some. The sample records 50,000 to 65,000 clones, 55% to 75% being singletons. Sequenced input: peripheral blood. The V call is TRBV21-1, the J call TRBJ2-2; the table names TRBD2, a call not compared with the DNA. TRBV21-1 is designated a pseudogene. This clonotype was sampled from a woman aged 70-85 years with COVID-19, enrolled during active disease. The DNA for the CDR3 is TGTGCCAGCAGCAACGGACTAGCGGGAGAAACGAACACCGGGGAGCTGTTTTTT. This translates into CASSNGLAGETNTGELFF.